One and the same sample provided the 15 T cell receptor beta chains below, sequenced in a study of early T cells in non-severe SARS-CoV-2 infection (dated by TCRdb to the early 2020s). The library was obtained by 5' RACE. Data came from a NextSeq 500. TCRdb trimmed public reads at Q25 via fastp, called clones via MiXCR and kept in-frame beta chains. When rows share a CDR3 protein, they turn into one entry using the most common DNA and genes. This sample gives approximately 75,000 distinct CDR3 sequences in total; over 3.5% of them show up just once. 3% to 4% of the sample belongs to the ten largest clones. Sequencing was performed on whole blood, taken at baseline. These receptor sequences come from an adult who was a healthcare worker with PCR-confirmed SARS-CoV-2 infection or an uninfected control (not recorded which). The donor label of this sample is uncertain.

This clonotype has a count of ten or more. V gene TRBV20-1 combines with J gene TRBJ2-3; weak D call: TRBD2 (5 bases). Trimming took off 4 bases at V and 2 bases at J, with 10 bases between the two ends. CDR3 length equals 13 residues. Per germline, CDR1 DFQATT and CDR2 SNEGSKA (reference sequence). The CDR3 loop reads CSAMGGPTDTQYF. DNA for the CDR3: TGCAGTGCTATGGGCGGGCCCACAGATACGCAGTATTTT.

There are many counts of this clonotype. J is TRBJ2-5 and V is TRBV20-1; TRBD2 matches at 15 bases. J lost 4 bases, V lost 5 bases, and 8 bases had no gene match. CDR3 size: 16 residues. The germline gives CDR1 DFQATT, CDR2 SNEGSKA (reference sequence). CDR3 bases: TGCAGTGCTGGGCGGACTAGCGGGGGGGCAGGAGAGACCCAGTACTTC. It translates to CSAGRTSGGAGETQYF.

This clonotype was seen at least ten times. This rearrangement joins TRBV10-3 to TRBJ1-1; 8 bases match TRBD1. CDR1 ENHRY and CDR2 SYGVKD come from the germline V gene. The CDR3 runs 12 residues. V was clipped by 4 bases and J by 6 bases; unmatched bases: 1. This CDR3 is CAISGTGPEAFF. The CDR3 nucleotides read TGTGCCATCAGTGGGACAGGGCCTGAAGCTTTCTTT.

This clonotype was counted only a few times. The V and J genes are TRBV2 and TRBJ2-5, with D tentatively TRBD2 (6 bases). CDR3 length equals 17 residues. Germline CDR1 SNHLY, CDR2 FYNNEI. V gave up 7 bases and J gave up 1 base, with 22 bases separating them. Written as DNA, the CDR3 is TGTGCCAGCAATCCACCGGGTGGGGGGATCTTCCAAGAGACCCAGTACTTC. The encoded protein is CASNPPGGGIFQETQYF.

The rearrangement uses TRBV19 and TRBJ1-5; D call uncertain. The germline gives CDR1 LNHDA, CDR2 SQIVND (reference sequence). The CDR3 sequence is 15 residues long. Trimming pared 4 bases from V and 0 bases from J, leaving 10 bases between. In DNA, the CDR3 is TGTGCCAGTAGTAAGGGCGATGATAGCAATCAGCCCCAGCATTTT. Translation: CASSKGDDSNQPQHF.

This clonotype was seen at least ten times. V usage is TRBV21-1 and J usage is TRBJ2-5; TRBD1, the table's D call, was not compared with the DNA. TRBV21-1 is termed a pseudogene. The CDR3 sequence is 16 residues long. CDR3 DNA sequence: TGTGCCAGCAGCACCCGCCGGGACAGGGGTTTAGAGACCCAGTACTTC. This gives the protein CASSTRRDRGLETQYF.

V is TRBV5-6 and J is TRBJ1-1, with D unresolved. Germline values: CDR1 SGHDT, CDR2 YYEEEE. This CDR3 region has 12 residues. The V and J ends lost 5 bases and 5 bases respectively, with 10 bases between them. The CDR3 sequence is CASSFYGTEAFF. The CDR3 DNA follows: TGTGCCAGCAGTTTCTATGGGACTGAAGCTTTCTTT.

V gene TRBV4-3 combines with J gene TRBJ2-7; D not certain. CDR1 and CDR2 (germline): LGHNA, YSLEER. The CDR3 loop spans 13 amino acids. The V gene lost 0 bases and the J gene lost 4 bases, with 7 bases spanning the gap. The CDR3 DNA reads TGCGCCAGCAGCCAAGATTCCGGGTACGAGCAGTACTTC. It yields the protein CASSQDSGYEQYF.

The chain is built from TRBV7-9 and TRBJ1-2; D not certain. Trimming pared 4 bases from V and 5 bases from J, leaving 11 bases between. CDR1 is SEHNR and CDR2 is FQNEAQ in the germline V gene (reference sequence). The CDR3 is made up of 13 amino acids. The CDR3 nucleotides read TGTGCCAGCAGCTACACCGTTGCGTATGGCTACACCTTC. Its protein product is CASSYTVAYGYTF.

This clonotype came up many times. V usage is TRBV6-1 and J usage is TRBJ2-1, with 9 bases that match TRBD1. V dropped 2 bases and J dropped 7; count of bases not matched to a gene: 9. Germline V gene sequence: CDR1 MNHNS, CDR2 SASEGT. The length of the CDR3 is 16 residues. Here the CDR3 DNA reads TGTGCCAGCAGTGAATTCATCGGGACAGGGCAAAATGAGCAGTTCTTC. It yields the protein CASSEFIGTGQNEQFF.

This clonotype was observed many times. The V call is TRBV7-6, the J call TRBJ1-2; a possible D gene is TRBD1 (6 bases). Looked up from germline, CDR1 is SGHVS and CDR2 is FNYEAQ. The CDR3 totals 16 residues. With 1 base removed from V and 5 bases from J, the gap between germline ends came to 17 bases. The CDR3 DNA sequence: TGTGCCAGCAGCTTAGTAGCGATGACAGGCCTTTATGGCTACACCTTC. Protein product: CASSLVAMTGLYGYTF. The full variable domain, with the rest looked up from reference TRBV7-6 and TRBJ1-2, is GAGVSQSPRYKVTKRGQDVALRCDPISGHVSLYWYRQALGQGPEFLTYFNYEAQQDKSGLPNDRFSAERPEGSISTLTIQRTEQRDSAMYRCASSLVAMTGLYGYTFGSGTRLTVV.

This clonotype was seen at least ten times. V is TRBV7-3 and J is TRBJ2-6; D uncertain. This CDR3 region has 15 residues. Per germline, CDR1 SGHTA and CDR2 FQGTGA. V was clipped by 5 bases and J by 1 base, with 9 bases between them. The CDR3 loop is CASSQMVSGANVLTF. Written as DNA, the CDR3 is TGTGCCAGCAGCCAAATGGTATCTGGGGCCAACGTCCTGACTTTC.

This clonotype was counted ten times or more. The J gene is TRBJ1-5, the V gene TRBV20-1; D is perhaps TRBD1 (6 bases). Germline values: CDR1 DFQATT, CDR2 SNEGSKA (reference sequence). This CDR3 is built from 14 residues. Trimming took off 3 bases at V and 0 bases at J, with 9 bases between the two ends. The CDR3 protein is CSARGTSSNQPQHF. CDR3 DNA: TGCAGTGCTAGGGGGACATCTAGCAATCAGCCCCAGCATTTT.

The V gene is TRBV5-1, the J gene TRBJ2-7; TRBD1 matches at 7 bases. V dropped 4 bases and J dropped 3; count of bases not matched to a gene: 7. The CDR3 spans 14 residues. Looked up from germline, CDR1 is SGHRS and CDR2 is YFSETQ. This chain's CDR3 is CASSVRTGDYEQYF. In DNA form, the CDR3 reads TGCGCCAGCAGCGTCCGGACAGGAGACTACGAGCAGTACTTC.

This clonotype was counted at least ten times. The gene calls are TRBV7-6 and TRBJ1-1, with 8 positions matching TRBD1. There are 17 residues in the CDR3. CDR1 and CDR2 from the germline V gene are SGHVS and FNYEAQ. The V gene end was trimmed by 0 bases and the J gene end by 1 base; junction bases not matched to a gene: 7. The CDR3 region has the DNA TGTGCCAGCAGCTTAGCGGGAGCCGGGACAGGGAACACTGAAGCTTTCTTT. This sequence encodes CASSLAGAGTGNTEAFF.